This TCR beta chain was recorded in a study of identical twins. Findings of the study overall: Alpha sequences out of frame and shared by twins had excess low generation probability.

This clonotype has just a few counts. Its antigen is undetermined. TCRdb redid the calling of the 5' RACE reads with MiXCR, one entry per CDR3 protein. The sample carries just under 650,000 distinct CDR3 sequences, 7% to 7.5% recorded once. These same records also appear under a second study, on yellow fever vaccine responses in identical twins.

Specimen: PBMCs. The clonotype comes from a woman aged 18-30 years in good health.

The CDR3 DNA is TGCGCCAGCAGCTTGGAAGATTTGGGAGAGACCCAGTACTTC. Amino acids: CASSLEDLGETQYF. The chain has TRBV5-1 and TRBJ2-5; no clear D gene. Trimming removed 0 bases from V and 4 bases from J, with 10 bases in between. The CDR3 sequence is 14 residues long. The V gene's germline CDR1 is SGHRS and CDR2 YFSETQ.